Below, 10 T cell receptor beta chains from the same sample are listed, as sequenced in a study of cytomegalovirus exposure and HLA in healthy donors. Use of 60 Vbeta and 13 Jbeta primers characterized the PCR. Sequencing used immunoSEQ multiplex PCR; TCRdb keeps in-frame clones, though not all of them. The top ten hold 8.8% of the sample, which has 120,000 to 150,000 clones, over 75% seen once. The sequenced material came from PBMCs. These TCRs come from a woman aged 50 to 65 in good health and CMV-seropositive.

The genes are TRBV27 and TRBJ2-7; TRBD1 matches at 8 bases. The CDR3 consists of 13 residues. Germline V CDR1 and CDR2: MNHEY, SMNVEV (reference sequence). V lost 6 bases and J lost 5; bases outside the gene matches: 6. The CDR3 DNA follows: TGTGCCAGCAGGCGACAGGGGTCGAACGAGCAGTACTTC. It encodes CASRRQGSNEQYF.

The chain recombines TRBV7-2 with TRBJ1-4, with 9 bases lining up with TRBD1. The CDR3 covers 15 residues. From germline, CDR1 is SGHTA and CDR2 FQGNSA. J gave up 8 bases and V 4 bases, and 8 bases lay outside the gene matches. As DNA, the CDR3 is TGTGCCAGCAGCTCGGTGACAGGGGGGATGGAAAAACTGTTTTTT. Residues: CASSSVTGGMEKLFF.

The J gene is TRBJ1-1, the V gene TRBV9, with TRBD1 as a possible D gene (5 bases). Between the trimmed V and J ends, which lost 2 bases and 7 bases, there was a span of 12 bases. CDR3 length equals 13 residues. In germline, CDR1 is SGDLS, CDR2 YYNGEE. The CDR3: CASSVGGLGEAFF. For the CDR3, the DNA is TGTGCCAGCAGCGTCGGGGGTTTGGGTGAAGCTTTCTTT.

CDR3 sequence (DNA): TGCGCCAGCAGCGGACAGGCAGGAGGTCTAGATGAGCAGTTCTTC. Translation gives CASSGQAGGLDEQFF. The chain uses TRBV10-2 and TRBJ2-1, with 7 nucleotides matching TRBD1. Germline V CDR1 and CDR2: WSHSY, SAAADI. The junction had 13 bases not matched to a gene; V was cut back by 6 bases and J by 8 bases. The CDR3 is made up of 15 amino acids.

This clone was counted a single time. This rearrangement joins TRBV6-1 to TRBJ2-4; TRBD1 agrees at 7 bases. The CDR3 has 12 amino acids. Germline V gives CDR1 MNHNS, CDR2 SASEGT. After removal of 7 bases from V and 12 bases from J, the junction contained 9 bases not matched to a gene. Here the CDR3 reads CASTLTGLGQYF. CDR3 DNA: TGTGCCAGCACCCTGACAGGGTTAGGTCAGTACTTC.

This clone was found a few times. The chain is built from TRBV28 and TRBJ1-1; D is perhaps TRBD1 (5 bases). Trimming removed 6 bases from V and 0 bases from J, with 8 bases in between. In germline, CDR1 is MDHEN, CDR2 SYDVKM. The CDR3 contains 13 residues. The DNA of the CDR3 is TGTGCCAGCAGCCCGACAGTGAACACTGAAGCTTTCTTT. This sequence encodes CASSPTVNTEAFF. The variable domain in full, completed from reference TRBV28 and TRBJ1-1, reads DVKVTQSSRYLVKRTGEKVFLECVQDMDHENMFWYRQDPGLGLRLIYFSYDVKMKEKGDIPEGYSVSREKKERFSLILESASTNQTSMYLCASSPTVNTEAFFGQGTRLTVV.

CDR3 region: CASTRGGTDTQYF. CDR3 nucleotides: TGTGCCAGCACTCGGGGAGGGACAGATACGCAGTATTTT. The V gene is TRBV2, the J gene TRBJ2-3, with TRBD2 matching over 7 bases. CDR1 is SNHLY, CDR2 FYNNEI, per germline. This CDR3 region has 13 residues. V was clipped by 7 bases and J by 3 bases; unmatched bases: 4.

The rearrangement joins TRBV5-1 to TRBJ2-5; TRBD2 matches at 13 bases. The J call may be in error: the DNA end matches TRBJ2-7 better. The CDR3 extends over 15 amino acids. Per the germline V gene, CDR1 is SGHRS and CDR2 is YFSETQ. CDR3 amino acids: CASSRTSGGVYEQYF. CDR3 bases: TGCGCCAGCAGCAGGACTAGCGGGGGCGTGTACGAGCAGTACTTC.

This chain links TRBV14 with TRBJ1-6, with 9 nucleotides matching TRBD1. The length of the CDR3 is 18 residues. CDR1 and CDR2 (germline): SGHDN, FVKESK. After removal of 0 bases from V and 0 bases from J, the junction contained 3 bases not matched to a gene. CDR3 protein: CASSQDRDRDSYNSPLHF. Written as DNA, the CDR3 is TGTGCCAGCAGCCAAGATCGGGACAGGGACTCCTATAATTCACCCCTCCACTTT.

The chain links TRBV19 to TRBJ2-2; a weak D match, TRBD1 (6 bases). V dropped 8 bases and J dropped 1 base, with 14 bases sitting between them. This CDR3 has 15 residues. CDR1 is LNHDA and CDR2 is SQIVND in the germline V gene (reference sequence). This chain's CDR3 is CASRNLGQNTGELFF. In DNA, the CDR3 is TGTGCCAGTCGAAACTTGGGACAGAACACCGGGGAGCTGTTTTTT.